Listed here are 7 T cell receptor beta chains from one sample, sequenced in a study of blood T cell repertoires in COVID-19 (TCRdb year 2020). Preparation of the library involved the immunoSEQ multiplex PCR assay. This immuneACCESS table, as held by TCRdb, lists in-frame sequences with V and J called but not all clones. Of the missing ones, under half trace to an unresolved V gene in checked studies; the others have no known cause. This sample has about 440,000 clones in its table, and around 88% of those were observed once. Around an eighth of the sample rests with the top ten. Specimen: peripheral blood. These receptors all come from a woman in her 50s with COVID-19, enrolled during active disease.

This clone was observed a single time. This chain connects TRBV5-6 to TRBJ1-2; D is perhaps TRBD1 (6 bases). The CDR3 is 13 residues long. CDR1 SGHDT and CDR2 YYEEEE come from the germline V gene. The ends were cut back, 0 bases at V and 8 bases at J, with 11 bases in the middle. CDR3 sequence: CASSLAYREGYTF. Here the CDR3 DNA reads TGTGCCAGCAGCTTGGCCTACAGGGAAGGCTACACCTTC.

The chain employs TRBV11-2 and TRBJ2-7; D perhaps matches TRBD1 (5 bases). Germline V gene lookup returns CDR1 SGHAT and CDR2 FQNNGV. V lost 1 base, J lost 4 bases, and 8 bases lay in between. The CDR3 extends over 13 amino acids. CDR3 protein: CASSLVAGYEQYF. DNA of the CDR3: TGTGCCAGCAGCTTAGTTGCAGGGTACGAGCAGTACTTC.

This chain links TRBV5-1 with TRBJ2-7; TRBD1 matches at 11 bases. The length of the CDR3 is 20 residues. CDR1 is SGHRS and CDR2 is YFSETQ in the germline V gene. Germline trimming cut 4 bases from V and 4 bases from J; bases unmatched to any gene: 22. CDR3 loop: CASSPTTGTGGANTPYEQYF. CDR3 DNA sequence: TGCGCCAGCAGCCCAACAACCGGGACAGGGGGAGCGAATACTCCATACGAGCAGTACTTC.

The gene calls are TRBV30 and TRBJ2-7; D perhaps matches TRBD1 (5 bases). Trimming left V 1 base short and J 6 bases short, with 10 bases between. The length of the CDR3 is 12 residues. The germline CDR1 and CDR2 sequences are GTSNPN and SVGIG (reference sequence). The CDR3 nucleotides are TGTGCCTGGAGTGGGGGAAGGGGCGAGCAGTACTTC. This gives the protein CAWSGGRGEQYF.

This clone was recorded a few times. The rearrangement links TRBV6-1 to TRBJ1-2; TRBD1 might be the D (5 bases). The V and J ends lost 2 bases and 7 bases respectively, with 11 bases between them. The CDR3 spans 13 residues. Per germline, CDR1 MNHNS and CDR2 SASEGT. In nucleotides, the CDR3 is TGTGCCAGCAGTGAACTAAGGGGTGGTGGCTACACCTTC. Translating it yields CASSELRGGGYTF.

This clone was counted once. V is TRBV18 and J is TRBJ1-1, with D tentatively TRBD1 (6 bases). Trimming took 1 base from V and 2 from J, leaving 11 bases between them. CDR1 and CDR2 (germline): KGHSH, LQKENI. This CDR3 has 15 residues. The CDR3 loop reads CASSPQRQENTEAFF. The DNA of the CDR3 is TGTGCCAGCTCACCACAAAGACAGGAAAACACTGAAGCTTTCTTT.

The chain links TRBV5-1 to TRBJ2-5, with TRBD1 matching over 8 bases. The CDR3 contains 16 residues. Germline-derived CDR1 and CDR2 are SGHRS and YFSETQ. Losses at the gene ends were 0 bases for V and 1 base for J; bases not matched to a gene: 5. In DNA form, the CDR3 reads TGCGCCAGCAGCTTGGGGTTAGGGACAGGCCAAGAGACCCAGTACTTC. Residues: CASSLGLGTGQETQYF.